The entry that follows covers one T cell receptor (beta chain) sequence. The antigen remains undetermined. A much more abundant neighbour one base away suggests this may be a read error. Here the CDR3 omits its conserved ending phenylalanine or tryptophan, so a read error is the likely source. V shed 3 bases and J shed 8 bases, with 16 bases lying between them. There are 14 residues in the CDR3. CDR1 WSHSY and CDR2 SAAADI come from the germline V gene. The template was RNA from unsorted bulk tissue. Donors were chemotherapy-naive, newly diagnosed lung cancer surgical patients in China, August–late 2014. This entry belongs to a study of tumor and adjacent non-tumor tissue in lung cancer. Three rounds of nested PCR, following a modified ARM-PCR protocol, produced the TCRbeta library. TCRdb used MiXCR to reprocess the multiplex PCR reads, holding one entry per CDR3 protein. The sample carries 200,000 or so distinct CDR3 sequences, 60% to 75% recorded once.

Whole-study findings and limits: Top 100 clones took a larger repertoire share in normal lung. Tumor tissue had significantly higher TCR diversity than normal lung.

Specimen: lung tumor tissue. The clonotype comes from a man between 60 and 70 years old with non-small cell lung cancer. The rearrangement joins TRBV10-2 to TRBJ1-1; D possibly corresponds to TRBD1 (6 bases). The DNA of the CDR3 is TGCGCCAGCAGTGACTCGTATGCAGGGGCCGAAGCTTTCTTG. It codes for CASSDSYAGAEAFL.